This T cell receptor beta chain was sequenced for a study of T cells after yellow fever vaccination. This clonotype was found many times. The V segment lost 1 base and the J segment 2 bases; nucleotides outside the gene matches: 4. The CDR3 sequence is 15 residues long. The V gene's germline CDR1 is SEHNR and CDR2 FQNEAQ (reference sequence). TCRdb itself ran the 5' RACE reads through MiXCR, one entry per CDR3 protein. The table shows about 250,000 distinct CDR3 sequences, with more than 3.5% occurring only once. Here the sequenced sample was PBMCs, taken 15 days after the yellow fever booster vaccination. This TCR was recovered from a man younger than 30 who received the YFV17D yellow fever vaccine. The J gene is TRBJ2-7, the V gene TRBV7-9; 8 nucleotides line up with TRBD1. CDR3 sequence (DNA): TGTGCCAGCAGCTTAGAGGCAGGGGGCACCTACGAGCAGTACTTC. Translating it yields CASSLEAGGTYEQYF.